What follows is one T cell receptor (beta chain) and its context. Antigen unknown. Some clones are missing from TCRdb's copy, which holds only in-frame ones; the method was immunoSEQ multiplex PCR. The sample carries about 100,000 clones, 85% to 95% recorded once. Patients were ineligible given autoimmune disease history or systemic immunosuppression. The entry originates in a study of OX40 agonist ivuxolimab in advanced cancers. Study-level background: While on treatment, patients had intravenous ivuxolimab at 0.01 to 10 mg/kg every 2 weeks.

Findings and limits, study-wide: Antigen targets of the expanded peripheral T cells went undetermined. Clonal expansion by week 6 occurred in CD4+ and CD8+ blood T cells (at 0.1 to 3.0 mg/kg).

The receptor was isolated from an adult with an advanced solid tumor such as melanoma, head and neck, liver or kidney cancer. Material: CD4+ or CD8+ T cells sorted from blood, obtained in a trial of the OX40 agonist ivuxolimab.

The CDR3, as DNA: TGTGCCAGTAGTTTAGCTCATAGCGGGAGTGTGCTCGGGGAGCTGTTTTTT. Translated: CASSLAHSGSVLGELFF. This chain uses TRBV19 with TRBJ2-2, with 9 bases fitting TRBD2. Per the germline V gene, CDR1 is LNHDA and CDR2 is SQIVND (reference sequence). There are 17 residues in the CDR3. V lost 5 bases, J lost 7 bases, and 14 bases stayed unmatched.